The clone carrying this T cell receptor beta chain occurred a few times. CDR3 length: 15 amino acids. Trimming shortened V by 4 bases and J by 6 bases, and 17 bases separated the two germline ends. CDR1 SEHNR and CDR2 FQNEAQ come from the germline V gene (reference sequence). The sample is drawn from a study of cytomegalovirus exposure and HLA in healthy donors. The primer mix had 60 Vbeta and 13 Jbeta primers. The protocol was immunoSEQ multiplex PCR, while the TCRdb copy is restricted to in-frame clones and leaves out a portion. The data contain over 100,000 clones, around 80% of them singletons. This chain uses TRBV7-9 with TRBJ2-3, with D possibly being TRBD2 (5 bases). The sequence was obtained from a female donor in good health and CMV-seronegative. Sequenced material: PBMCs. The DNA for the CDR3 is TGTGCCAGCAGCTCTAGCTCCCGGGGTGATGATACGCAGTATTTT. Protein sequence: CASSSSSRGDDTQYF.